The entry below gives a single T cell receptor (beta chain) sequence along with its context. CDR3 length: 14 residues. Germline V gene sequence: CDR1 SGHTA, CDR2 FQGNSA. Trimming shortened V by 5 bases and J by 5 bases, and 15 bases separated the two germline ends. Profiling relied on immunoSEQ multiplex PCR, and the TCRdb table lists in-frame clones only, not all of them. Here the sample spans more than 200,000 clones, approximately 87% being singletons. This sample stems from a study of blood T cell repertoires in COVID-19. The chain combines TRBV7-2 with TRBJ1-2; the D gene is possibly TRBD1 (6 bases). The sequenced sample was peripheral blood. This clonotype originated in a woman between 65 and 79 years old with active or convalescent COVID-19. Written as DNA, the CDR3 is TGTGCCAGCAGCACCTTCCCGGGACATTATGGCTACACCTTC. Translated, it gives CASSTFPGHYGYTF.